This T cell receptor beta chain was sequenced for a study of high-grade serous ovarian cancer treatment subgroups. The wider study: Mean per sample: about 15,000 reads, about 7,000 unique TCR beta rearrangements. Whole-study results and caveats: Spatial context was lost because tumors were sequenced in bulk.

The method was immunoSEQ multiplex PCR; TCRdb's version includes in-frame clones alone and lacks a portion of them. The sample carries some 20,000 clones, roughly four fifths recorded once. Comment on this clone: What it binds is unknown.

Tumor samples were obtained before definitive surgery or chemotherapy. The specimen was tumor tissue. The receptor was isolated from a human donor with high-grade serous ovarian cancer.

The CDR3 region is CASSLGQGYGGYTF. The CDR3 nucleotides read TGTGCCAGTTCCCTCGGACAGGGCTACGGTGGCTACACCTTC. The chain joins TRBV19 to TRBJ1-2, with 8 bases that match TRBD1. Germline values: CDR1 LNHDA, CDR2 SQIVND (reference sequence). The CDR3 loop spans 14 amino acids. V lost 8 bases and J lost 7; bases outside the gene matches: 12.